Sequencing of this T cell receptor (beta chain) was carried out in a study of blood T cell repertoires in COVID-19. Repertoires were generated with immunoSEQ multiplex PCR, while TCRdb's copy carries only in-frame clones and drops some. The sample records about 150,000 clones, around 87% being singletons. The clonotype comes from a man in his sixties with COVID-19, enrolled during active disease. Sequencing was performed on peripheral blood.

The CDR3 here is CAWSVSQLAGAKNIQYF. The CDR3 DNA reads as TGTGCCTGGAGTGTATCCCAACTAGCGGGGGCCAAAAACATTCAGTACTTC. This rearrangement joins TRBV30 to TRBJ2-4; 10 bases match TRBD2. The ends lost 0 bases at V and 1 base at J; junction bases unmatched: 6. The CDR3 extends over 17 amino acids. Germline loops: CDR1 GTSNPN, CDR2 SVGIG (reference sequence).